The rows below give T cell receptor beta chains drawn from one sample of a study of chemoradiotherapy in HPV16-positive cancers. The repertoire was sequenced with immunoSEQ multiplex PCR; TCRdb's copy has only in-frame clones and lacks some. The sample consists of about 11,000 clones, 65% to 80% of them appearing once. This specimen was acquired from a patient who underwent chemoradiotherapy. The receptors shown here come from a human donor with HPV-associated anogenital cancer. Each CDR3 is given without its conserved first and last residue. Some rows mark clone size as missing; the rest say once, few, many or name a class of expanded clone.

v_gene	abundance	CDR3aa
TRBV7-2	.	ASSPGQNTGELF
TRBV6-5	.	ASSLEDSEETQY
TRBV9	.	ASGGTGGIGLNSPLH
TRBV5-6	.	ASSLGGGQPQH
TRBV5-5	.	ASSLRTGGTEAF
TRBV10-3	few	AISEDRNYGYT
TRBV7-3	once	ASSLAGGRGDTQY
TRBV30	few	AWSSLMGGPYEQY
TRBV2	.	ASGPGPGHQPQH
TRBV6-5	.	ASTPAGTGGVEQY
TRBV2	.	ASSYPETQY
TRBV9	.	ASSVETTVDTDTQY
TRBV28	.	ASSLVVAGELMDTQY
TRBV5-6	.	ASSQQGNYGYT
TRBV5-1	.	ASSLGDQGVNTEAF
TRBV7-7	.	ASSTGTGVTGELF
TRBV7-9	.	ASSPTVGDTIY
TRBV5-8	.	ASSFSATAQY
TRBV15	medium-sized	ATSRDGTGNSPLH
TRBV5-4	.	ASSRDRNYGYT
TRBV6-5	.	ASSYTAPSYEQY
TRBV19	.	ATRQGDEQF
TRBV2	.	ASSGAGSYNSPLH
TRBV2	.	ASRNRRGNQPQH
TRBV7-3	.	ASSSNPGLATDTQY
TRBV29-1	.	SVAGRYNNEQF
TRBV19	.	ASGAGTLNTGELF
TRBV5-1	.	ASSFGGSEKLF
TRBV7-3	few	ASSSGPSTGLSEAF
TRBV21-1	.	ASSPTEDGNQPQH
TRBV29-1	.	SVFTPTGHPTDTQY
TRBV5-1	.	ASSLFQGGSISVRNQPQH
TRBV7-9	.	ASSQDRGQPQH
TRBV5-1	few	ASSFYGRDSPLH
TRBV7-2	few	ASSSHLKTPQH
TRBV19	once	ASSAERGLYNEQF
TRBV5-1	.	ASSGTGPAGNSPLH
TRBV6-5	.	ASSYSTGTYGETQY
TRBV9	.	ASSAQGQGETQY